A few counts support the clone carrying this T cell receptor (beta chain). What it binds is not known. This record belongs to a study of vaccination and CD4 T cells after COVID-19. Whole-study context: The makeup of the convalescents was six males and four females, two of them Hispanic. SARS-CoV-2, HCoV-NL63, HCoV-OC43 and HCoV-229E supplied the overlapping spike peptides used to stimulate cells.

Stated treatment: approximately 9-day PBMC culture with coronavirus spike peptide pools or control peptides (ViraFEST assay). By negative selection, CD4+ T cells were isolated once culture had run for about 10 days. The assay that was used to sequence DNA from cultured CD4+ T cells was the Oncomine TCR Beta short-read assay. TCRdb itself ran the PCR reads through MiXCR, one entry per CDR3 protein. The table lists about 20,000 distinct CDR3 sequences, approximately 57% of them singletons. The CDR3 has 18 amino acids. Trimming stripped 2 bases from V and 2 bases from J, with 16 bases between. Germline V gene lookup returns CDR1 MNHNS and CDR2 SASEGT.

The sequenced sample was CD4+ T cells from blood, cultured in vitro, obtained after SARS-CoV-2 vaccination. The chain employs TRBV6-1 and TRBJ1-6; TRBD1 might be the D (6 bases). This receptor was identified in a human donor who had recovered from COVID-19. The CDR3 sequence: CASSETHRGGAYNSPLHF. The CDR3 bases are TGTGCCAGCAGTGAAACCCACCGGGGGGGCGCCTATAATTCACCCCTCCACTTT.